A selection of T cell receptor beta chains follows, all from one sample in a study of identical twins. TCRdb passed the 5' RACE reads through MiXCR, listing each CDR3 protein once. The sample has 200,000 to 300,000 distinct CDR3 sequences; approximately 7.8% are singletons. Separately, the same data were catalogued under a study of yellow fever vaccine responses in identical twins.

Specimen: CD8+ T cells sorted from blood. The receptors shown here come from a woman under 30 in good health. CDR3s include the opening cysteine and the closing phenylalanine or tryptophan. The D gene is left open where the match is weak. Not all rows give a size; the values are once, few, many and, for expanded clones, a class.

V	size	D	J	CDR3	DNA
TRBV29-1	many	NA	TRBJ2-1	CSVESKYNEQFF	TGCAGCGTTGAGAGCAAATACAATGAGCAGTTCTTC
TRBV12-3/TRBV12-4	many	NA	TRBJ2-1	CASSGSTIEQFF	TGTGCCAGCAGTGGCAGTACAATTGAGCAGTTCTTC
TRBV12-3/TRBV12-4	NA	TRBD2	TRBJ2-2	CASTFGLAGGLSTGELFF	TGTGCCAGCACCTTTGGACTAGCGGGGGGGCTGAGCACCGGGGAGCTGTTTTTT
TRBV11-3	NA	TRBD2	TRBJ2-1	CASSSGLAVTNERFF	TGTGCCAGCAGCTCCGGACTAGCGGTGACCAATGAGCGGTTCTTC
TRBV6-5	few	NA	TRBJ1-1	CASSYSTGRNTEAFF	TGTGCCAGCAGTTACTCTACAGGCCGCAACACTGAAGCTTTCTTT
TRBV20-1	many	NA	TRBJ2-3	CSASISDTQYF	TGCAGTGCTAGTATCTCAGATACGCAGTATTTT
TRBV6-4	once	TRBD2	TRBJ2-3	CALSSWVAGGPNSTDTQYF	TGTGCCCTCAGTTCGTGGGTAGCGGGGGGCCCCAATAGCACAGATACGCAGTATTTT
TRBV5-1	many	TRBD2	TRBJ2-1	CASSRTSGGLSYNEQFF	TGCGCCAGCAGCAGGACTAGCGGGGGGCTCTCCTACAATGAGCAGTTCTTC
TRBV5-1	NA	NA	TRBJ2-7	CASSFNRAYEQYF	TGCGCCAGCAGCTTTAACCGAGCCTACGAGCAGTACTTC
TRBV11-2	NA	NA	TRBJ2-5	CASSLDKAGETQYF	TGTGCCAGCAGCTTAGACAAGGCGGGGGAGACCCAGTACTTC
TRBV6-5	NA	NA	TRBJ2-2	CASSYSNGETGELFF	TGTGCCAGCAGTTACTCGAACGGGGAGACCGGGGAGCTGTTTTTT
TRBV20-1	NA	NA	TRBJ2-7	CSARDQWAASYEQYF	TGCAGTGCTAGAGATCAGTGGGCGGCTTCCTACGAGCAGTACTTC
TRBV25-1	few	NA	TRBJ2-1	CASSEWGVQQFF	TGTGCCAGCAGTGAATGGGGGGTCCAGCAGTTCTTC
TRBV12-3/TRBV12-4	many	NA	TRBJ2-1	CASIPGGTTVNEQFF	TGTGCCAGCATCCCCGGGGGGACAACAGTTAATGAGCAGTTCTTC
TRBV20-1	NA	NA	TRBJ2-1	CSARSVAAYNEQFF	TGCAGTGCTAGAAGTGTAGCGGCATACAATGAGCAGTTCTTC
TRBV3-1	many	NA	TRBJ1-1	CASSLVRDHTEAFF	TGTGCCAGCAGCCTAGTCCGGGACCACACTGAAGCTTTCTTT
TRBV11-3	few	TRBD1	TRBJ1-6	CASSARDSRNSPLHF	TGTGCCAGCAGCGCGAGGGACAGCCGGAATTCACCCCTCCACTTT
TRBV7-8	NA	NA	TRBJ2-5	CASSLARQGKETQYF	TGTGCCAGCAGCTTAGCGCGCCAGGGGAAAGAGACCCAGTACTTC
TRBV3-1	NA	NA	TRBJ2-7	CASSPGMGAYEQYF	TGTGCCAGCAGCCCCGGGATGGGGGCCTACGAGCAGTACTTC
TRBV7-9	many	TRBD1	TRBJ1-6	CASSWDRGNSPLHF	TGTGCCAGCAGCTGGGACAGGGGTAATTCACCCCTCCACTTT
TRBV15	NA	NA	TRBJ1-6	CATSKDRQGNSPLHF	TGTGCCACCAGCAAGGATCGGCAGGGTAATTCACCCCTCCACTTT
TRBV4-1	NA	TRBD1	TRBJ2-7	CASSLTTTGGFYEQYF	TGCGCCAGCAGCCTCACTACGACAGGGGGATTTTACGAGCAGTACTTC
TRBV12-3/TRBV12-4	few	NA	TRBJ2-7	CASSPGGSWEQYF	TGTGCCAGCAGTCCCGGTGGGTCCTGGGAGCAGTACTTC
TRBV10-3	many	NA	TRBJ2-7	CAIKPGGSYEQYF	TGTGCCATCAAGCCCGGCGGCTCCTACGAGCAGTACTTC
TRBV5-1	many	NA	TRBJ1-1	CASSLSRNGMNTEAFF	TGCGCCAGCAGCTTGTCCAGGAATGGGATGAACACTGAAGCTTTCTTT
TRBV10-3	many	NA	TRBJ1-2	CAISESGTDGYTF	TGTGCCATCAGTGAGTCAGGGACGGATGGCTACACCTTC
TRBV18	few	NA	TRBJ2-7	CASSQETRYEQYF	TGTGCCAGCTCACAGGAGACGCGGTACGAGCAGTACTTC
TRBV11-2	NA	TRBD1	TRBJ2-1	CATAMNGQGHEQFF	TGTGCCACCGCGATGAACGGACAGGGGCACGAGCAGTTCTTC
TRBV4-2	few	TRBD2	TRBJ2-3	CASSTTHPTSGRARDTQYF	TGTGCCAGCAGCACGACCCACCCTACTAGCGGGAGGGCCCGGGATACGCAGTATTTT
TRBV20-1	few	TRBD2	TRBJ2-7	CSAIPGLAGVREQYF	TGCAGTGCTATCCCTGGACTAGCGGGAGTCAGGGAGCAGTACTTC
TRBV7-6	NA	NA	TRBJ1-1	CASSHEAGMNTEAFF	TGTGCCAGCAGCCATGAAGCCGGCATGAACACTGAAGCTTTCTTT
TRBV20-1	few	TRBD2	TRBJ2-1	CSARDQGLAGLHEQFF	TGCAGTGCTAGAGATCAGGGACTAGCGGGATTGCATGAGCAGTTCTTC
TRBV9	many	NA	TRBJ2-7	CASSAAGSSVYEQYF	TGTGCCAGCAGCGCCGCAGGGTCTTCCGTGTACGAGCAGTACTTC
TRBV5-1	NA	TRBD2	TRBJ2-2	CASSLRAGDRTGELFF	TGCGCCAGCAGCTTGAGGGCGGGAGACAGAACCGGGGAGCTGTTTTTT
TRBV20-1	few	NA	TRBJ1-2	CSARDHGYTF	TGCAGTGCTAGGGATCATGGCTACACCTTC
TRBV28	few	NA	TRBJ2-2	CASSFRMNTGELFF	TGTGCCAGCAGTTTCCGAATGAACACCGGGGAGCTGTTTTTT
TRBV2	NA	NA	TRBJ1-1	CASSEEGPNTEAFF	TGTGCCAGCAGTGAAGAGGGACCCAACACTGAAGCTTTCTTT
TRBV7-9	NA	NA	TRBJ2-3	CASSLAASDTQYF	TGTGCCAGCAGCTTAGCGGCTTCAGATACGCAGTATTTT
TRBV3-1	few	NA	TRBJ1-5	CASSGLDPFNQPQHF	TGTGCCAGCAGCGGTCTGGACCCCTTCAATCAGCCCCAGCATTTT
TRBV7-9	many	NA	TRBJ2-7	CASSWARGNEQYF	TGTGCCAGCAGCTGGGCCAGGGGCAACGAGCAGTACTTC
TRBV5-1	many	TRBD2	TRBJ2-3	CASSLRLAETQYF	TGCGCCAGCAGCTTAAGACTAGCGGAAACGCAGTATTTT
TRBV9	many	NA	TRBJ2-2	CASSVNTGELFF	TGTGCCAGCAGCGTGAACACCGGGGAGCTGTTTTTT
TRBV12-3/TRBV12-4	NA	NA	TRBJ1-1	CASRAPFGAFF	TGTGCCAGCAGGGCGCCTTTTGGAGCTTTCTTT
TRBV6-1	few	TRBD2	TRBJ2-7	CASSELAGGYEQYF	TGTGCCAGCAGCGAACTAGCGGGAGGCTACGAGCAGTACTTC
TRBV7-2	few	TRBD2	TRBJ2-3	CASSGSGRGDTQYF	TGTGCCAGCAGCGGTAGCGGGAGGGGAGATACGCAGTATTTT
TRBV12-3/TRBV12-4	NA	TRBD2	TRBJ2-5	CASTTSGSSSGTQYF	TGTGCCAGCACCACTAGCGGGAGTTCGTCGGGGACCCAGTACTTC
TRBV5-1	many	TRBD1	TRBJ2-3	CASSLFQGATDTQYF	TGCGCCAGCAGCTTGTTCCAGGGGGCAACAGATACGCAGTATTTT
TRBV28	NA	NA	TRBJ2-3	CASTLGTDTQYF	TGTGCCAGCACCTTGGGGACAGATACGCAGTATTTT
TRBV20-1	few	NA	TRBJ2-7	CSARDGDYEQYF	TGCAGTGCTAGAGATGGGGACTACGAGCAGTACTTC
TRBV4-2	many	NA	TRBJ2-7	CASSREFSGTAYEQYF	TGTGCCAGCAGCCGAGAATTTAGCGGGACAGCCTACGAGCAGTACTTC
TRBV4-1	NA	NA	TRBJ1-5	CASSQGPTGSYSNQPQHF	TGCGCCAGCAGCCAAGGTCCGACAGGATCCTATAGCAATCAGCCCCAGCATTTT
TRBV7-8	few	NA	TRBJ2-7	CASSLPFSGAYEQYF	TGTGCCAGCAGCCTCCCGTTTTCGGGAGCCTACGAGCAGTACTTC
TRBV6-2/TRBV6-3	many	NA	TRBJ1-5	CASEGSNQPQHF	TGTGCCAGCGAAGGTAGCAATCAGCCCCAGCATTTT
TRBV6-1	many	NA	TRBJ2-3	CASSGVSGLDTQYF	TGTGCCAGCAGTGGGGTGTCTGGCTTGGATACGCAGTATTTT